Given below is one TCR beta chain in context. This clonotype was counted ten times or more. No antigen is known for it. There are no base qualities to consult, and no much larger clone falls within one base. These data are taken from a study of spatial heterogeneity in lung cancer (dated by TCRdb to about 2019). Regarding the study in general: More beta-chain than alpha-chain transcripts were consistently detected, likely reflecting higher beta-chain transcript abundance. TCR transcript counts in tumor regions correlated strongly with a T cell transcriptional module score from matched bulk RNA-seq. In the raw uncorrected reads, each unique combination of TCR and UMI appeared more than ten times on average. In non-small cell lung cancer, the study made a quantitative comparison of TCR alpha and beta repertoires among multiple tumor regions, matched nontumor lung and blood. TCR repertoire features were related to nonsynonymous mutation counts determined by whole-exome sequencing of tumor tissue. Both alpha and beta chains were TCR-sequenced in roughly 200 tumor regions, approximately 68 matched nontumor lung samples and around 54 PBMC samples obtained at surgery.

The library was prepared using 5' RACE. TCRdb lists the instrument as NextSeq 500. In the TCR library protocol, a unique molecular identifier was attached to each TCR cDNA molecule so that PCR and sequencing errors could be corrected. The published analysis was carried out like this. Decombinator tools were used for TCR identification, UMI-based error correction and CDR3 extraction. Expanded TCRs were defined as those above a frequency of 2 per 1,000, corresponding to the top 1% of the tumor frequency distribution. Expanded tumor TCRs were classed as regional if statistically deemed absent (corrected P<0.05) from at least one tumor region, otherwise ubiquitous. Renyi diversity was calculated using the R vegan package after each repertoire was subsampled 100 times to 5,000 TCRs. CDR3 similarity networks were built from amino acid triplet string-kernel similarity, with CDR3s being connected when pairwise similarity was above 0.82. TCRdb reworked the public reads: Q25 trimming with fastp, MiXCR clone assembly, productive beta chains retained. Records with the same CDR3 protein are collapsed into one entry carrying the most frequent genes and DNA. The V and J calls follow TCRdb's processing rather than the paper's. Recorded for this sample are fewer than 25,000 distinct CDR3 sequences; less than 5% of them occurred a single time. The top ten clones comprise 9% to 10% of the sample.

In the germline V gene, CDR1 corresponds to MDHEN and CDR2 to SYDVKM. Trimming costs V 7 bases and J 3 bases, and their ends lie 19 bases apart. The CDR3 starts with the cysteine, ends with the phenylalanine, and has 15 residues. The only DNA kept is the CDR3, 45 bases in frame from the first base. Beyond this particular receptor, the publication reports: TCR-seq coverage of tumor T cells was estimated to be only 6% to 7.5% for alpha chains and more than 11% for beta chains. The count of ubiquitous expanded TCRs correlated with the count of ubiquitous nonsynonymous mutations, and the count of regional expanded TCRs correlated with the count of regional nonsynonymous mutations. A correlation was observed between the number of expanded intratumoral alpha and beta TCRs and the tumor nonsynonymous mutation count. Additional single-cell paired TCR alpha and beta sequencing was considered necessary to confirm, at a functional level, the hypothesis that regional TCRs recognize regional mutations.

The time point label, as the study defines it: sample taken at primary tumor resection. The donors were 60 to 80 patients from the lung TRACERx cohort who had early-stage, untreated non-small cell lung cancer. TCR sequencing used whole RNA extracted from tumor and nontumor lung tissue, or from cryopreserved PBMC samples, without cell sorting. Only patients for whom sufficient RNA was available from at least two tumor regions were selected for TCR sequencing. Before being selected, tumor and adjacent nontumor lung specimens were reviewed by a lung pathologist. The chain employs TRBV28 and TRBJ2-7; a tentative D match to TRBD2 spans 6 bases. Here the sequenced sample was lung tumor tissue, taken at surgery. The sequence was obtained from a male donor with early-stage non-small cell lung cancer. The DNA is as follows: TGTGCCAGCATCCCAACCGGGACTGGAAACTACGAGCAGTACTTC. It translates as CASIPTGTGNYEQYF.